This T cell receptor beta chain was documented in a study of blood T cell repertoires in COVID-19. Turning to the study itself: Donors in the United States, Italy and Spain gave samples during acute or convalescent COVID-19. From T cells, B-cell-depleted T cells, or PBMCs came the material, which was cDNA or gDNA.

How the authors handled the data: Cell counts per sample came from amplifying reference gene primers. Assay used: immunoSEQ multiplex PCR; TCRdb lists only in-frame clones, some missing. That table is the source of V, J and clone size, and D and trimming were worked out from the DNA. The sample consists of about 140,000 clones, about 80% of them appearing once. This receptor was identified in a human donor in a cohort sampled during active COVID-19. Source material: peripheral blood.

CDR3 sequence reads: CAIRHDRVDSGNTIYF. The CDR3, as DNA: TGTGCCATCAGGCATGACAGGGTCGACTCTGGAAACACCATATATTTT. This chain connects TRBV10-3 to TRBJ1-3; 7 positions match TRBD1. CDR3 length equals 16 residues. Germline-derived CDR1 and CDR2 are ENHRY and SYGVKD. V was clipped by 6 bases and J by 0 bases; unmatched bases: 8.